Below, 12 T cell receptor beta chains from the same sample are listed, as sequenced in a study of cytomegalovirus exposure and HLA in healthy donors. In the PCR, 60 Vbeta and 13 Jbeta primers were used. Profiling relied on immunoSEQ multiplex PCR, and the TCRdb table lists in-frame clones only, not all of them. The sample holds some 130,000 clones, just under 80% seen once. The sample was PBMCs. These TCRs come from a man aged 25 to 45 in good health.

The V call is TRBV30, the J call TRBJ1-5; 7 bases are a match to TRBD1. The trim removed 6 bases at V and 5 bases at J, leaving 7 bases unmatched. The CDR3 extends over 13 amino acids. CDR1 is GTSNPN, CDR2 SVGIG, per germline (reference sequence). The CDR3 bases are TGTGCCTGCCAGACAGGGCACGATCAGCCCCAGCATTTT. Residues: CACQTGHDQPQHF.

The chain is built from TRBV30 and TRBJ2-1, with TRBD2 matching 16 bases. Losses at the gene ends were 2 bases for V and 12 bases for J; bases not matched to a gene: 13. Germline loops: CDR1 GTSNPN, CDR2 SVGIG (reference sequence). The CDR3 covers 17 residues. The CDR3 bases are TGTGCCTGGAGTTCGACGGGACTAGCGGGAGGGACGAAGGGGCAGTTCTTC. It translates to CAWSSTGLAGGTKGQFF.

The CDR3 region is CASSFGGRATDTQYF. Written as DNA, the CDR3 is TGTGCCAGCAGTTTTGGGGGGAGGGCCACAGATACGCAGTATTTT. The rearrangement links TRBV27 to TRBJ2-3; TRBD2 aligns across 7 bases. The CDR3 is 15 residues long. CDR1 MNHEY and CDR2 SMNVEV come from the germline V gene (reference sequence). With V trimmed by 3 bases and J by 2 bases, 5 bases remained unmatched.

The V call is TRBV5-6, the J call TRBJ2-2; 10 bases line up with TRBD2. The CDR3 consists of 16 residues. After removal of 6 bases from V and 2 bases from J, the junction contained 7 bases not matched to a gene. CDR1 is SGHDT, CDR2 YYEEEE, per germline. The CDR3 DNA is TGTGCCAGCACCCTCAGGACTAGCGGTAACACCGGGGAGCTGTTTTTT. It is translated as CASTLRTSGNTGELFF.

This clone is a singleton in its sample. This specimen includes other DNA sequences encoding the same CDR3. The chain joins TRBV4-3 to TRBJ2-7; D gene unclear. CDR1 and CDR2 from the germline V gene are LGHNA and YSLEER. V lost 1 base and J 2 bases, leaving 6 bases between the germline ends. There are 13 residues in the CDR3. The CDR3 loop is CASSQGLAYEQYF. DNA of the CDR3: TGCGCCAGCAGCCAAGGGCTTGCCTACGAGCAGTACTTC.

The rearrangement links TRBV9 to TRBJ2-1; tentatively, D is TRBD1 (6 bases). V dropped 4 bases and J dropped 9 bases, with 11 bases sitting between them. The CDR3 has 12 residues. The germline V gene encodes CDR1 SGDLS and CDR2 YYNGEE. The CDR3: CASSPQGGEQFF. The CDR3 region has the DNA TGTGCCAGCAGCCCACAGGGTGGTGAGCAGTTCTTC.

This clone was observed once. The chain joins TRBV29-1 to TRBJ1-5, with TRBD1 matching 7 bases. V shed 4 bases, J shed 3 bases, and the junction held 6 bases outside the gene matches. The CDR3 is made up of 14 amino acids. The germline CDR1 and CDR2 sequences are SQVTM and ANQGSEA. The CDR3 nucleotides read TGCAGCGTTGGCTCGGGACAGCTCAATCAGCCCCAGCATTTT. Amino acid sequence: CSVGSGQLNQPQHF.

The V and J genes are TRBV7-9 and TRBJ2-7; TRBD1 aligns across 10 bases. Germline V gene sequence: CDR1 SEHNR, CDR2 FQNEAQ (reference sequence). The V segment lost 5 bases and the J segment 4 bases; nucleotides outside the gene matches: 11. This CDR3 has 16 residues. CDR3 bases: TGTGCCAGCAGCAGCAATCGACAGGGGGCGCGGTACGAGCAGTACTTC. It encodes CASSSNRQGARYEQYF. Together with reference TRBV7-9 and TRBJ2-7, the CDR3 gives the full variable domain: DTGVSQNPRHKITKRGQNVTFRCDPISEHNRLYWYRQTLGQGPEFLTYFQNEAQLEKSRLLSDRFSAERPKGSFSTLEIQRTEQGDSAMYLCASSSNRQGARYEQYFGPGTRLTVT.

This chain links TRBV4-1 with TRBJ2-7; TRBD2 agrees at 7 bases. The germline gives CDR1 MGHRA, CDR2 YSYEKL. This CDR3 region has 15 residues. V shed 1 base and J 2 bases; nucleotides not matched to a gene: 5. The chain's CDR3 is CASSQGAGRPYEQYF. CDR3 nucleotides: TGCGCCAGCAGCCAAGGAGCGGGGAGGCCCTACGAGCAGTACTTC.

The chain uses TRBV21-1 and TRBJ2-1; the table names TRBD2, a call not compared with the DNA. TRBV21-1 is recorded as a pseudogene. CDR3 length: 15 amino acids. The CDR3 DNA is TGTGCCAGCAGCACCTGGACTAGAAAGGACAATGAGCAGTTCTTC. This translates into CASSTWTRKDNEQFF.

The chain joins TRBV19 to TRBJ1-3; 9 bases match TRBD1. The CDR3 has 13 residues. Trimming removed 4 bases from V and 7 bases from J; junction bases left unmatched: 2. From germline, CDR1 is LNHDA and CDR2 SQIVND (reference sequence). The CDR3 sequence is CASSRDRDNTIYF. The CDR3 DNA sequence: TGTGCCAGTAGTAGGGACAGGGACAACACCATATATTTT.

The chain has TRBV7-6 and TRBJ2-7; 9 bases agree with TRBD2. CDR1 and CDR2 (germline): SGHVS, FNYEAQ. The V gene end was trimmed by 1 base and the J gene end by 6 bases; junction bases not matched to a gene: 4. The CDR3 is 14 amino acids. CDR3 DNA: TGTGCCAGCAGCTTAGGGGGACTAGCCGCCGAGCAGTACTTC. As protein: CASSLGGLAAEQYF.